This TCR beta chain stems from a study of blood T cells in healthy people across ages. Findings of the study overall: Across samples, TCR beta diversity tracked strongly with naive T cell percentage. While age rose, TCR beta diversity per million T cells dropped in a roughly linear way.

Trimming took 5 bases from V and 5 from J, leaving 12 bases between them. Germline V gives CDR1 SGHTA, CDR2 FQGNSA. The length of the CDR3 is 13 residues. On this clonotype itself: Its target is not known.

Together with a sample-barcoded 5' primer, a J-beta primer mix was included in a second PCR lasting roughly 6 to 12 cycles. One entry per CDR3 protein, called by TCRdb with MiXCR from the 5' RACE reads. The sample gives about 780,000 distinct CDR3 sequences, 46% of which show up once; 15% to 20% is in the top ten. Extractions gave at least 5 micrograms of total RNA per sample. V usage is TRBV7-2 and J usage is TRBJ2-5; D ambiguous. This TCR was sampled from a man aged 80 or over in good health. Sequencing used blood. CDR3 DNA sequence: TGTGCCAGCAGCGTGGATTTCGGGGAGACCCAGTACTTC. Its translation is CASSVDFGETQYF.